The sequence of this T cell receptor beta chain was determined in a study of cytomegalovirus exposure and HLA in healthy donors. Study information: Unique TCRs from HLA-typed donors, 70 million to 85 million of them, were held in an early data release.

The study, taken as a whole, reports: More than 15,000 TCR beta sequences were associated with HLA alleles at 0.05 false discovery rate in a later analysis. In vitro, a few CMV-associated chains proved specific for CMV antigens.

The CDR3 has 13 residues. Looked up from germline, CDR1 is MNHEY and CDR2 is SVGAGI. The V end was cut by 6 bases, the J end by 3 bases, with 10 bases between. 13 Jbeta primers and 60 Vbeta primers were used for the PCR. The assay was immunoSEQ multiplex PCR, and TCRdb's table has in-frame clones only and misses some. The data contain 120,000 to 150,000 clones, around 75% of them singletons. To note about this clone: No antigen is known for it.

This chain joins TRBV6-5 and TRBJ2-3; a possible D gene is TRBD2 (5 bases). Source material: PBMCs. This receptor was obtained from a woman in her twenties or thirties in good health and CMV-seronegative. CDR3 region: CASSSSGTDTQYF. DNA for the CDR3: TGTGCCAGCAGCTCTTCGGGGACAGATACGCAGTATTTT.